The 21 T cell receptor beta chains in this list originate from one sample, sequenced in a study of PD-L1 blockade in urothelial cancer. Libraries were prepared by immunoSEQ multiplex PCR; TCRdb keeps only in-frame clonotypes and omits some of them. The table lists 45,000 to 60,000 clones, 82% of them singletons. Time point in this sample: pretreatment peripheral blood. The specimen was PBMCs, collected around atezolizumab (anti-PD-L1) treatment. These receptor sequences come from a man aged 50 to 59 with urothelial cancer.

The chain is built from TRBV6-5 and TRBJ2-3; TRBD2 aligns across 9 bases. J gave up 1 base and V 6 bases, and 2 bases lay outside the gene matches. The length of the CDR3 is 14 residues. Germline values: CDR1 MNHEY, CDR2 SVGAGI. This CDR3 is CASSQRGGTDTQYF. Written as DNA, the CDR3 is TGTGCCAGCAGCCAGCGGGGGGGCACAGATACGCAGTATTTT.

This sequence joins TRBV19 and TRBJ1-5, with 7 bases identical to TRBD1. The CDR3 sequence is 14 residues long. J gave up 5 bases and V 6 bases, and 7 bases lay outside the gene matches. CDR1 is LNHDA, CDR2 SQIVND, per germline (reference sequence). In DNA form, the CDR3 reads TGTGCCAGTAGCGGACAGGCGCCACATCAGCCCCAGCATTTT. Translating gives CASSGQAPHQPQHF.

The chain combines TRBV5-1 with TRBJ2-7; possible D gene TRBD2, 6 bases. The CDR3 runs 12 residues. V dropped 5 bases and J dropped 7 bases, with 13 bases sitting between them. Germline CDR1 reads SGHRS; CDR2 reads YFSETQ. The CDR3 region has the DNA TGCGCCAGCAGATCGGGGGACTTGGAGCAGTACTTC. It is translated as CASRSGDLEQYF.

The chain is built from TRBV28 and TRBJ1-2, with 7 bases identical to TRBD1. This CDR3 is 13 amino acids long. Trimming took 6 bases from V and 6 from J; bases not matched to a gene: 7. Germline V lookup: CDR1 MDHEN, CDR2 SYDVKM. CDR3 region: CASSTTGDHGYTF. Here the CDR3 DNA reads TGTGCCAGCAGCACAACAGGGGATCATGGCTACACCTTC.

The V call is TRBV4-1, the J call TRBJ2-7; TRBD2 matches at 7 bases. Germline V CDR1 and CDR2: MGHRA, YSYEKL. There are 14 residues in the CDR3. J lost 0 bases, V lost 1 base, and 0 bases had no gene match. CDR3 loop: CASSQGTSSYEQYF. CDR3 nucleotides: TGCGCCAGCAGCCAAGGGACTAGCTCCTACGAGCAGTACTTC.

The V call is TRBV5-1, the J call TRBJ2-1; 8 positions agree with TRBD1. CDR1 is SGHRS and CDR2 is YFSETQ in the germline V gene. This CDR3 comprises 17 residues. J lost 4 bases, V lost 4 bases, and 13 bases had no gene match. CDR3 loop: CASSIGTGVPYYNEQFF. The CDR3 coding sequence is TGCGCCAGCAGCATCGGGACAGGAGTTCCCTATTACAATGAGCAGTTCTTC.

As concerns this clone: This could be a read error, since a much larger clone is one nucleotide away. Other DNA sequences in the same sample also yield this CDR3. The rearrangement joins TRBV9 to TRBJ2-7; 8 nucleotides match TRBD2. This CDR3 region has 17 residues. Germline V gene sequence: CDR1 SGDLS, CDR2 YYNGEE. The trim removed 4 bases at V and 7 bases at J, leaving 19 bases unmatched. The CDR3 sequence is CASSPFARGSGRSEQYF. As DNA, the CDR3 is TGTGCCAGCAGCCCCTTCGCAAGGGGGAGCGGGAGATCAGAGCAGTACTTC.

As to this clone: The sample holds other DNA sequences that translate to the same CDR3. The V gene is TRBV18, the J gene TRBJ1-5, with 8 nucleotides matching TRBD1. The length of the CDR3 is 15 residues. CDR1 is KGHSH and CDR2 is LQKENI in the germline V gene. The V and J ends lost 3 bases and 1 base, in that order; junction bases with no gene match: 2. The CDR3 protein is CASSPQGASNQPQHF. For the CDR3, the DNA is TGTGCCAGCTCACCCCAGGGGGCAAGCAATCAGCCCCAGCATTTT.

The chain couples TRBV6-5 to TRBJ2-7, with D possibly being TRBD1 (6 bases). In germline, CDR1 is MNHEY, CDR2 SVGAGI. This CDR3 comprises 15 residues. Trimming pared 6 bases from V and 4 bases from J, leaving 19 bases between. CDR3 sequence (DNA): TGTGCCAGCAGGGCGGACAGCAGAAACTCTTACGAGCAGTACGTC. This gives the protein CASRADSRNSYEQYV.

The DNA for the CDR3 is TGTGCCAGCATGAGAGGGGGAGGAAACACCATATATTTT. It translates to CASMRGGGNTIYF. The chain combines TRBV2 with TRBJ1-3; a weak D match, TRBD1 (6 bases). Germline CDR1 is SNHLY and CDR2 is FYNNEI. The CDR3 loop spans 13 amino acids. Trimming pared 7 bases from V and 4 bases from J, leaving 11 bases between.

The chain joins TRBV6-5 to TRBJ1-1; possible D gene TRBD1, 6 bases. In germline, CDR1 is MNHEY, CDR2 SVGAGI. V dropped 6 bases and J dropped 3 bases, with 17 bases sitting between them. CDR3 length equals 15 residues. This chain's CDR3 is CASSPSTGLYTEAFF. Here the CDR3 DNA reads TGTGCCAGCAGCCCCTCTACAGGGTTATACACTGAAGCTTTCTTT.

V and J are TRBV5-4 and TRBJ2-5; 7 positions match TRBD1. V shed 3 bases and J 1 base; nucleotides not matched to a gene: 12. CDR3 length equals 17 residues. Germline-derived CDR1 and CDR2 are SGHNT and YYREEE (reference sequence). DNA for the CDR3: TGTGCCAGCAGCTCCCCCGACAGGGAAGGAGGCCAAGAGACCCAGTACTTC. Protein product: CASSSPDREGGQETQYF. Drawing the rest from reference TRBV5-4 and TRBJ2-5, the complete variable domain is ETGVTQSPTHLIKTRGQQVTLRCSSQSGHNTVSWYQQALGQGPQFIFQYYREEENGRGNFPPRFSGLQFPNYSSELNVNALELDDSALYLCASSSPDREGGQETQYFGPGTRLLVL.

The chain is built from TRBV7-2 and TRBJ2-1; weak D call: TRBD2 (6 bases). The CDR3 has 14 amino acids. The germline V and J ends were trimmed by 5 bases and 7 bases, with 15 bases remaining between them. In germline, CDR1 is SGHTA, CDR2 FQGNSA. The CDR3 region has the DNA TGTGCCAGCAGCCCTTATGGGAGGTTGAATGAGCAGTTCTTC. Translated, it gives CASSPYGRLNEQFF.

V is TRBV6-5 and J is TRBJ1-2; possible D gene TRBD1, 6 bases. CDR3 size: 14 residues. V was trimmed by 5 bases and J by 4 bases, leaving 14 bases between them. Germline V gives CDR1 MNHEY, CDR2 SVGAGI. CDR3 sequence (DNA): TGTGCCAGCAGTCCCAGGGGACTAGTCTATGGCTACACCTTC. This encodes CASSPRGLVYGYTF.

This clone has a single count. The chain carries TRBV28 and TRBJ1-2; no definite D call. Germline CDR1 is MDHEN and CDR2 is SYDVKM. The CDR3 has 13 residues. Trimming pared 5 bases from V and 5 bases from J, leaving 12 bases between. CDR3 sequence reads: CASSTLGRYGYTF. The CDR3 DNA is TGTGCCAGCAGTACCTTGGGGAGGTATGGCTACACCTTC.

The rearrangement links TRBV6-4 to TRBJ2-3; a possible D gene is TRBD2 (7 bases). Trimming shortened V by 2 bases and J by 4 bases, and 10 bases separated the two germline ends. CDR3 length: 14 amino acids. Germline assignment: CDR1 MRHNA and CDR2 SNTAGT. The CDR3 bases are TGTGCCAGCAGTGACGGGGGGGGCCCAGATACGCAGTATTTT. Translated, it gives CASSDGGGPDTQYF.

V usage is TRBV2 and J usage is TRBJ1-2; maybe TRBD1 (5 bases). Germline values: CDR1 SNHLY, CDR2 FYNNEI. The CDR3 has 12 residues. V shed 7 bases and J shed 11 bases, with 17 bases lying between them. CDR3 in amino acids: CASKGNQWDYTF. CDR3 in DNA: TGTGCCAGCAAGGGGAACCAGTGGGATTACACCTTC.

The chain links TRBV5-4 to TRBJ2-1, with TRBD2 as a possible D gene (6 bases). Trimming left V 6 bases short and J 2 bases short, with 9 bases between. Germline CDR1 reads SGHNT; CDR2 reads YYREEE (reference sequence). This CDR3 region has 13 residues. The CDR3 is CASTTGAYNEQFF. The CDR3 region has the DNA TGTGCCAGCACAACGGGGGCCTACAATGAGCAGTTCTTC.

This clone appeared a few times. This CDR3 reads CASSPRGGNTEAFF. The CDR3, as DNA: TGTGCCAGCTCACCAAGGGGGGGTAACACTGAAGCTTTCTTT. This sequence joins TRBV18 and TRBJ1-1, with a possible D match to TRBD1 (6 bases). This CDR3 contains 14 residues. Germline CDR1 KGHSH, CDR2 LQKENI. V lost 2 bases, J lost 2 bases, and 9 bases lay in between. Using reference TRBV18 and TRBJ1-1 for the parts outside the CDR3, the full variable domain is NAGVMQNPRHLVRRRGQEARLRCSPMKGHSHVYWYRQLPEEGLKFMVYLQKENIIDESGMPKERFSAEFPKEGPSILRIQQVVRGDSAAYFCASSPRGGNTEAFFGQGTRLTVV.

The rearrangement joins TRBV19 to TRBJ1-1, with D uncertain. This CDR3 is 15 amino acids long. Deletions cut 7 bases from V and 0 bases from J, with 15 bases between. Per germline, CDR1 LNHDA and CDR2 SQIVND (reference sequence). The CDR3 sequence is CASTMDYSMNTEAFF. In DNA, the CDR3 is TGTGCCAGTACTATGGACTACAGCATGAACACTGAAGCTTTCTTT. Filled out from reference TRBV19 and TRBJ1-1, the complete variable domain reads DGGITQSPKYLFRKEGQNVTLSCEQNLNHDAMYWYRQDPGQGLRLIYYSQIVNDFQKGDIAEGYSVSREKKESFPLTVTSAQKNPTAFYLCASTMDYSMNTEAFFGQGTRLTVV.

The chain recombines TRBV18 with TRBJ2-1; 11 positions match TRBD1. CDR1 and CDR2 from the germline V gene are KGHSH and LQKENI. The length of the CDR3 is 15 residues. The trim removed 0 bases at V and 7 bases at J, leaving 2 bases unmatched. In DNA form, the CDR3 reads TGTGCCAGCTCACCACCGGGACAGGGGGGTAATGAGCAGTTCTTC. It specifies CASSPPGQGGNEQFF.